These T cell receptor beta chains were read from a single sample in a study of shared clonotypes between healthy human individuals. Assay used: immunoSEQ multiplex PCR; TCRdb lists only in-frame clones, some missing. The sample yields some 2.1 million clones, 95% seen once. Sequencing was carried out using naive CD4+ T cells sorted from blood. The receptor source for this set is a man between 18 and 29 years old in good health. The CDR3 runs from the conserved cysteine through the conserved F or W. D genes are given only for firm matches. Size is omitted from some rows. Given values are once, few, many or a class for expanded clones.

v_gene	d_gene	j_gene	abundance	CDR3aa	CDR3nt
TRBV20-1	.	TRBJ2-7	.	CSASSAYEQYF	TGCAGTGCTAGTTCGGCCTACGAGCAGTACTTC
TRBV19	.	TRBJ1-1	.	CASSTGIPTEAFF	TGTGCCAGTAGTACCGGGATTCCAACTGAAGCTTTCTTT
TRBV5-1	TRBD2	TRBJ2-2	.	CASSLVGLAKAGELFF	TGCGCCAGCAGCTTGGTCGGACTAGCGAAGGCCGGGGAGCTGTTTTTT
TRBV11-2	TRBD1	TRBJ1-1	.	CASSSGQSVNTEAFF	TGTGCCAGCAGCTCGGGACAGTCAGTCAACACTGAAGCTTTCTTT
TRBV18	.	TRBJ1-5	.	CASSPLSGDQPQHF	TGTGCCAGCTCACCACTCAGTGGGGATCAGCCCCAGCATTTT
TRBV7-9	.	TRBJ2-3	.	CASSRRLDTDTQYF	TGTGCCAGCAGCCGCAGGCTTGACACAGATACGCAGTATTTT
TRBV7-9	TRBD1	TRBJ1-1	.	CASSLGGTVNTEAFF	TGTGCCAGCAGCTTAGGGGGGACAGTGAACACTGAAGCTTTCTTT
TRBV19	.	TRBJ1-4	.	CASSITWGGATNEKLFF	TGTGCCAGTAGTATTACTTGGGGTGGTGCGACTAATGAAAAACTGTTTTTT
TRBV19	.	TRBJ1-2	.	CASSIEIGGYTF	TGTGCCAGTAGTATCGAAATCGGCGGCTACACCTTC
TRBV7-9	TRBD2	TRBJ2-3	.	CASSPGEGSDTQYF	TGTGCCAGCAGCCCGGGGGAGGGGTCAGATACGCAGTATTTT
TRBV29-1	.	TRBJ1-4	.	CSVERGANEKLFF	TGCAGCGTTGAAAGGGGTGCTAATGAAAAACTGTTTTTT
TRBV4-1	.	TRBJ2-3	.	CASSQALNERDTQYF	TGCGCCAGCAGCCAAGCACTCAACGAGAGGGATACGCAGTATTTT
TRBV10-3	TRBD1	TRBJ1-1	.	CAISELGTENTEAFF	TGTGCCATCAGTGAGTTAGGGACAGAGAACACTGAAGCTTTCTTT
TRBV6-5	.	TRBJ2-7	.	CASSYTDSTYEQYF	TGTGCCAGCAGTTACACCGACAGTACCTACGAGCAGTACTTC
TRBV9	.	TRBJ1-1	.	CASSVSGENTEAFF	TGTGCCAGCAGCGTAAGCGGAGAGAACACTGAAGCTTTCTTT
TRBV28	.	TRBJ2-7	.	CASSFAGDGSSYEQYF	TGTGCCAGCAGTTTTGCCGGGGACGGGAGCTCCTACGAGCAGTACTTC
TRBV27	TRBD1	TRBJ2-7	.	CASSFLARTGGTYEQYF	TGTGCCAGCAGTTTCTTGGCCCGGACAGGGGGAACCTACGAGCAGTACTTC
TRBV19	.	TRBJ2-5	.	CASSIGERAQETQYF	TGTGCCAGTAGTATTGGTGAGAGGGCACAAGAGACCCAGTACTTC
TRBV5-1	TRBD2	TRBJ2-5	.	CASSLDPAGVGETQYF	TGCGCCAGCAGCTTGGACCCGGCGGGAGTAGGAGAGACCCAGTACTTC
TRBV5-1	.	TRBJ2-1	.	CASSQTVSSYNEQFF	TGCGCCAGCAGCCAGACAGTAAGCTCCTACAATGAGCAGTTCTTC
TRBV25-1	TRBD1	TRBJ1-4	once	CASSEPRRQGGREKLFF	TGTGCCAGCAGTGAACCACGGAGACAGGGTGGCCGAGAAAAACTGTTTTTT
TRBV5-1	TRBD2	TRBJ2-2	.	CASSLVLAGSSGELFF	TGCGCCAGCAGCTTGGTTCTAGCGGGAAGCTCCGGGGAGCTGTTTTTT
TRBV5-1	.	TRBJ1-2	.	CASSLSRGGYVSGYTF	TGCGCCAGCAGCTTGAGCAGGGGCGGGTACGTCTCTGGCTACACCTTC
TRBV29-1	TRBD1	TRBJ1-2	.	CSVEGGQSYGYTF	TGCAGCGTTGAAGGGGGACAGTCTTATGGCTACACCTTC
TRBV25-1	TRBD2	TRBJ2-5	.	CASSESSGGLETQYF	TGTGCCAGCAGTGAATCTAGCGGGGGGTTGGAGACCCAGTACTTC
TRBV29-1	TRBD1	TRBJ2-7	.	CSVEVQGAGSYEQYF	TGCAGCGTTGAAGTCCAGGGGGCAGGGTCCTACGAGCAGTACTTC
TRBV13	.	TRBJ2-3	.	CASSLGSVSTDTQYF	TGTGCCAGCAGTTTAGGGTCCGTAAGCACAGATACGCAGTATTTT
TRBV9	TRBD1	TRBJ2-5	.	CASSVTLGLGSGGETQYF	TGTGCCAGCAGCGTAACCCTTGGCCTTGGGTCAGGGGGAGAGACCCAGTACTTC
TRBV5-8	.	TRBJ1-2	.	CASSAGRAAGNPNYGYTF	TGTGCCAGCAGCGCAGGAAGGGCGGCAGGGAACCCTAACTATGGCTACACCTTC
TRBV4-2	TRBD2	TRBJ2-2	once	CASSQDPPGLGGVTGELFF	TGTGCCAGCAGCCAAGATCCCCCGGGACTAGGTGGAGTCACCGGGGAGCTGTTTTTT
TRBV6-1	.	TRBJ1-5	.	CASSGRTVFDLYSNQPQHF	TGTGCCAGCAGTGGGCGGACAGTGTTTGATCTTTATAGCAATCAGCCCCAGCATTTT
TRBV6-1	.	TRBJ1-6	.	CASRVPGSNNSPLHF	TGTGCCAGCAGGGTTCCGGGATCTAATAATTCACCCCTCCACTTT
TRBV5-4	.	TRBJ1-2	.	CASSSTQSNYGYTF	TGTGCCAGCAGTTCCACACAGTCAAACTATGGCTACACCTTC
TRBV6-5	TRBD1	TRBJ2-2	.	CASSYDRATGELFF	TGTGCCAGCAGTTACGACAGGGCCACCGGGGAGCTGTTTTTT
TRBV30	.	TRBJ2-4	.	CACMTENIQYF	TGTGCCTGTATGACAGAAAACATTCAGTACTTC
TRBV9	.	TRBJ1-2	.	CASTPGGMDGYTF	TGTGCCAGCACCCCTGGGGGTATGGATGGCTACACCTTC